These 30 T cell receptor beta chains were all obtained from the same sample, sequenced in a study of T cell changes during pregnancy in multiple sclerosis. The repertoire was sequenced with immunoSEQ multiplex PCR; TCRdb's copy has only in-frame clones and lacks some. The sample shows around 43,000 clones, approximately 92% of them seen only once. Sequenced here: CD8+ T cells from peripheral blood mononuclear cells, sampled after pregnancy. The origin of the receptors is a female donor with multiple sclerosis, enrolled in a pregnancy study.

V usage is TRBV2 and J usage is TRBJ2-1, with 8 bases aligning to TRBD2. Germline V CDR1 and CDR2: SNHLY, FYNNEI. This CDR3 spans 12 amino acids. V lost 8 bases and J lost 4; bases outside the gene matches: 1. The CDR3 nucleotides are TGTGCCAGCCGGGGGGGTTACAATGAGCAGTTCTTC. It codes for CASRGGYNEQFF.

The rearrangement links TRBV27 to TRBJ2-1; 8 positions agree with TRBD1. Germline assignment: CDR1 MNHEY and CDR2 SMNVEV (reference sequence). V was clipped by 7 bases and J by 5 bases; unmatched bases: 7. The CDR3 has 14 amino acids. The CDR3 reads CASNHGQGNNEQFF. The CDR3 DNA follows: TGTGCCAGCAACCACGGACAGGGAAACAATGAGCAGTTCTTC.

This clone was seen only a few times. Here the CDR3 DNA reads TGTGCCATCAGTGAGCCTACAGGCGACACTGAAGCTTTCTTT. Amino acids: CAISEPTGDTEAFF. This rearrangement joins TRBV10-3 to TRBJ1-1, with a possible D match to TRBD1 (5 bases). V was pared by 2 bases and J by 3 bases, with 10 bases between. Germline V gives CDR1 ENHRY, CDR2 SYGVKD. The CDR3 totals 14 residues.

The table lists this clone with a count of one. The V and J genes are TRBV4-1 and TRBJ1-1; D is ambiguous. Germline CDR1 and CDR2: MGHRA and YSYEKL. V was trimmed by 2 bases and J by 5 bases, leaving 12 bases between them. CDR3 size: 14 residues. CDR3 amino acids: CASSQSKVGTEAFF. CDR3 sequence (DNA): TGCGCCAGCAGCCAATCGAAGGTCGGGACTGAAGCTTTCTTT.

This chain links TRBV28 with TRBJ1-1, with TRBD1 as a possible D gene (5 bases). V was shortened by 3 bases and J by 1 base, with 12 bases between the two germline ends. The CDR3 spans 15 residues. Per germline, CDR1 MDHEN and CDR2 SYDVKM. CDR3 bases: TGTGCCAGCAGTTTGACAGTTTTAACGAACACTGAAGCTTTCTTT. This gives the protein CASSLTVLTNTEAFF. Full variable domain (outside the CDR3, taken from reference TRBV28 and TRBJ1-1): DVKVTQSSRYLVKRTGEKVFLECVQDMDHENMFWYRQDPGLGLRLIYFSYDVKMKEKGDIPEGYSVSREKKERFSLILESASTNQTSMYLCASSLTVLTNTEAFFGQGTRLTVV.

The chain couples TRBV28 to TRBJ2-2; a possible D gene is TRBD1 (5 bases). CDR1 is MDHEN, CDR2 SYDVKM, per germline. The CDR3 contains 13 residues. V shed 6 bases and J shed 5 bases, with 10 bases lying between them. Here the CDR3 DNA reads TGTGCCAGCAGCTTCAGGGTTACCGGGGAGCTGTTTTTT. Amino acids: CASSFRVTGELFF.

The CDR3 DNA sequence: TGTGCCAGCAGCTTGGTACACACGAACACTGAAGCTTTCTTT. Encoded protein: CASSLVHTNTEAFF. This chain links TRBV5-5 with TRBJ1-1; D remains unclear. Germline values: CDR1 SGHKS, CDR2 YYEKEE (reference sequence). The CDR3 length is 14 residues. V gave up 0 bases and J gave up 1 base, with 7 bases separating them.

The CDR3 DNA sequence: TGCGCCAGCAGCCAAGAGCCAGGGTGGATTGAAGCTTTCTTT. Its protein product is CASSQEPGWIEAFF. V and J are TRBV4-3 and TRBJ1-1; tentative D call: TRBD1 (5 bases). Trimming pared 0 bases from V and 7 bases from J, leaving 12 bases between. This CDR3 spans 14 amino acids. Germline V CDR1 and CDR2: LGHNA, YSLEER.

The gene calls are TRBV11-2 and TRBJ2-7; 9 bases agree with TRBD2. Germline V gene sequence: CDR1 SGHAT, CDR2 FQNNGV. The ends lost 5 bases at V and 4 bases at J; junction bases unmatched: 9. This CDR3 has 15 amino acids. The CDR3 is CASSPTTSGTYEQYF. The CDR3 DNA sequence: TGTGCCAGCAGCCCAACGACTAGCGGTACTTACGAGCAGTACTTC.

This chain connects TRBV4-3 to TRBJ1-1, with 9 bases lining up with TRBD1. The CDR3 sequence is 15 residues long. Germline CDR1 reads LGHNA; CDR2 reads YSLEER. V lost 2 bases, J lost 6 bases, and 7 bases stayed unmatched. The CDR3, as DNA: TGCGCCAGCAGCCAATCGGGACAGGGATTCGCTGAAGCTTTCTTT. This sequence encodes CASSQSGQGFAEAFF.

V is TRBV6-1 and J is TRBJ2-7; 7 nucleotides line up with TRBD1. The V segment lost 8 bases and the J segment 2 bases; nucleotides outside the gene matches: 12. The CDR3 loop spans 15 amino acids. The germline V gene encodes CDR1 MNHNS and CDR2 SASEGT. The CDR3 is CASQIHRDRAYEQYF. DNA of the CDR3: TGTGCCAGCCAAATCCACCGGGACAGAGCCTACGAGCAGTACTTC.

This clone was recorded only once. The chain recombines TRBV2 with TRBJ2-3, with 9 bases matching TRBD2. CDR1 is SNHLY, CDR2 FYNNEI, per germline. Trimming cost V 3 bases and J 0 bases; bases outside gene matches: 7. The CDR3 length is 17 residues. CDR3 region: CASSEWAGGLSTDTQYF. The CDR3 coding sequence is TGTGCCAGCAGTGAGTGGGCGGGAGGGCTGAGCACAGATACGCAGTATTTT.

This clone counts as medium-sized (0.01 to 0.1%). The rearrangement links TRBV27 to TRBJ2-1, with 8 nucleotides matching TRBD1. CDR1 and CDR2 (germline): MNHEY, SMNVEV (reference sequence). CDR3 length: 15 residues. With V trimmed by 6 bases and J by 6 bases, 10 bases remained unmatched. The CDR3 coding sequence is TGTGCCAGCAGAATTGGACAGGGAGGAATCAATGAGCAGTTCTTC. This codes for CASRIGQGGINEQFF.

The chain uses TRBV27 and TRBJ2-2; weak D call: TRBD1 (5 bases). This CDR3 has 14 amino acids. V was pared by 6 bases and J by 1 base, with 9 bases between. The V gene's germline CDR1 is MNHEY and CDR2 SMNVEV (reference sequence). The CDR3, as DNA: TGTGCCAGCAGATCTACAGGGAACACCGGGGAGCTGTTTTTT. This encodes CASRSTGNTGELFF.

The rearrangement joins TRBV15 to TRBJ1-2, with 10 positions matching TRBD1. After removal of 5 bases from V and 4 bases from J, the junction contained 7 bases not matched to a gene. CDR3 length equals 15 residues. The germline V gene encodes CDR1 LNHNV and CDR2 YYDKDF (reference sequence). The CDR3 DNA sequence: TGTGCCACCAGCCCCCGGACAGGGGGGGCCTATGGCTACACCTTC. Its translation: CATSPRTGGAYGYTF.

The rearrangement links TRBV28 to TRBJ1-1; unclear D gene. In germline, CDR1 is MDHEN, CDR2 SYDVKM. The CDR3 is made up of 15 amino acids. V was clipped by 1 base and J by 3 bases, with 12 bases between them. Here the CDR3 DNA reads TGTGCCAGCAGTTTATTACAGAGCTGGGACACTGAAGCTTTCTTT. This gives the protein CASSLLQSWDTEAFF.

The CDR3 bases are TGTGCCAGCAGTTACCTGGACAGGGGCCCGAACACTGAAGCTTTCTTT. Translated: CASSYLDRGPNTEAFF. The gene calls are TRBV6-6 and TRBJ1-1, with 9 positions matching TRBD1. V was clipped by 2 bases and J by 1 base; unmatched bases: 5. This CDR3 has 16 residues. Germline lookup yields CDR1 MNHNY and CDR2 SVGAGI (reference sequence).

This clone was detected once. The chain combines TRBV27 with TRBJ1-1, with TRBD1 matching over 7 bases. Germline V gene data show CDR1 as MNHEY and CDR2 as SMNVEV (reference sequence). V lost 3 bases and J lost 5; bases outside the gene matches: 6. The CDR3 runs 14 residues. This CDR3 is CASSLTGRVTEAFF. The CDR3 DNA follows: TGTGCCAGCAGTTTGACAGGGAGAGTGACTGAAGCTTTCTTT.

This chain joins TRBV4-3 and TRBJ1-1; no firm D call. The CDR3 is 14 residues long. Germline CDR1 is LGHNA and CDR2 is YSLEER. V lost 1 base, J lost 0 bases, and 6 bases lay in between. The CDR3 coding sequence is TGCGCCAGCAGCCAAGCTCAGATGAACACTGAAGCTTTCTTT. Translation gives CASSQAQMNTEAFF.

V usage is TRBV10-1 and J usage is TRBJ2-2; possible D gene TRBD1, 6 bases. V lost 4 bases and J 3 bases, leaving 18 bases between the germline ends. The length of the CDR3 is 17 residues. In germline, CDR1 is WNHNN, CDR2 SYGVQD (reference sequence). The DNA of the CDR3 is TGCGCCAGCAGTGCTCGTTCAGGGCCAGGGGACACCGGGGAGCTGTTTTTT. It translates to CASSARSGPGDTGELFF.

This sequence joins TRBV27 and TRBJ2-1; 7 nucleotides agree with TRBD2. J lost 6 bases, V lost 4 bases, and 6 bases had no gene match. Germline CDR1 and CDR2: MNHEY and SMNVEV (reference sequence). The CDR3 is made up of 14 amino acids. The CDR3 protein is CASSWAGVSNEQFF. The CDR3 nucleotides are TGTGCCAGCAGTTGGGCGGGAGTTAGCAATGAGCAGTTCTTC.

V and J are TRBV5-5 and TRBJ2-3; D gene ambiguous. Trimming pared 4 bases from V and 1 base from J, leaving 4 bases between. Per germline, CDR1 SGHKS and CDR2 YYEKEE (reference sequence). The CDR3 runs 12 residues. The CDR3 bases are TGTGCCAGCAGCCCTGGCACAGATACGCAGTATTTT. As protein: CASSPGTDTQYF.

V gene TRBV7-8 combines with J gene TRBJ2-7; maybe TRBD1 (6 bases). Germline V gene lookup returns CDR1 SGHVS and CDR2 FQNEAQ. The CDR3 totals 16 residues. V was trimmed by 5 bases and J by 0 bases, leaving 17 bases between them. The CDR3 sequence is CASSQSTGFISYEQYF. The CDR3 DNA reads TGTGCCAGCAGCCAATCGACAGGCTTCATCTCCTACGAGCAGTACTTC.

The CDR3 sequence: CASSLGRAGDTQYF. The CDR3 region has the DNA TGTGCCAGCAGCTTAGGGCGTGCGGGAGATACGCAGTATTTT. The chain recombines TRBV11-2 with TRBJ2-3, with TRBD2 as a possible D gene (5 bases). V shed 1 base and J shed 5 bases, with 10 bases lying between them. Germline assignment: CDR1 SGHAT and CDR2 FQNNGV. The CDR3 sequence is 14 residues long.

The CDR3 is CASGDRFGRTEAFF. Written as DNA, the CDR3 is TGTGCCAGCGGGGACAGGTTCGGGCGAACTGAAGCTTTCTTT. The chain recombines TRBV6-6 with TRBJ1-1, with 8 bases lining up with TRBD1. CDR1 and CDR2 from the germline V gene are MNHNY and SVGAGI (reference sequence). CDR3 length equals 14 residues. V lost 8 bases to trimming and J lost 5 bases; unmatched junction nucleotides: 10.

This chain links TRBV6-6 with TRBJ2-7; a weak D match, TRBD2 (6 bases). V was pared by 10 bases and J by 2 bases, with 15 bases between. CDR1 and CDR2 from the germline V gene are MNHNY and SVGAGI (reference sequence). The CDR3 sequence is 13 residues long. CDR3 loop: CATGVAGTYEQYF. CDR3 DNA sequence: TGTGCCACCGGCGTGGCGGGGACCTACGAGCAGTACTTC.

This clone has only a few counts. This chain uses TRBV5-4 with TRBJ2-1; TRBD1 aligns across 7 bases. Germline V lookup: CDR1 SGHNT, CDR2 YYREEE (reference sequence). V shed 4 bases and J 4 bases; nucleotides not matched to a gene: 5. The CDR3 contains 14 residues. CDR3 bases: TGTGCCAGCAGCCCGGGACAGTTATACAATGAGCAGTTCTTC. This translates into CASSPGQLYNEQFF.

CDR3 DNA sequence: TGTGCCAGCAGTTATCTATCACAGCGGGACTCCCAGCATTTT. Its protein is CASSYLSQRDSQHF. The V gene is TRBV6-9, the J gene TRBJ1-5; weak D call: TRBD1 (5 bases). CDR3 length: 14 residues. V lost 2 bases to trimming and J lost 11 bases, with 16 bases between them. Germline V lookup: CDR1 MNHGY, CDR2 SVAAGI.

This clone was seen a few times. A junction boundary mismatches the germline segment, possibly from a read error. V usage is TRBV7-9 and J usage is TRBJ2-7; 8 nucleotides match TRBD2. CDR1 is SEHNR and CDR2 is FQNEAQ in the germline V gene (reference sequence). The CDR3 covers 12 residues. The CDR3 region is CASSLYGGDAQF. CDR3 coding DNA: TGTGCCAGCAGCTTATACGGGGGGGACGCACAGTTC.

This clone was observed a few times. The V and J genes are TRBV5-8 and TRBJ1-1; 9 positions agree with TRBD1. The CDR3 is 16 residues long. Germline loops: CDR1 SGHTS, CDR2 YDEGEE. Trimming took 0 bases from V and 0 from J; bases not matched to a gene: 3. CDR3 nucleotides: TGTGCCAGCAGCTTGGGACAGGGGGTCGTGAACACTGAAGCTTTCTTT. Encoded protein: CASSLGQGVVNTEAFF.